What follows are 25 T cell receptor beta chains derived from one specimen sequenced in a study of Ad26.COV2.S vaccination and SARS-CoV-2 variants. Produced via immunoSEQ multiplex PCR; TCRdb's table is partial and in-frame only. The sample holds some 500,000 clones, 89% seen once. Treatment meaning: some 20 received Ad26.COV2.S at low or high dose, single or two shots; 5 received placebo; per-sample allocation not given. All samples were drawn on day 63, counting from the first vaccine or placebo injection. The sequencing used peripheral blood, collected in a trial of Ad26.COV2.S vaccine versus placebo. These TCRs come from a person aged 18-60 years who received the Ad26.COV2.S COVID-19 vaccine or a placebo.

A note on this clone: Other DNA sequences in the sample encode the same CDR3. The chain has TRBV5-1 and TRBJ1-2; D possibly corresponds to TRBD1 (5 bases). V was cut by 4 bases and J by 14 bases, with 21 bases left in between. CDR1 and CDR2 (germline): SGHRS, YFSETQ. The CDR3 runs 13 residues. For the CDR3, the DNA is TGCGCCAGCAGCCTTCTTGATCGAGGGGAATATACCTTC. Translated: CASSLLDRGEYTF. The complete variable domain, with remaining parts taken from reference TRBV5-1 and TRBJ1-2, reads KAGVTQTPRYLIKTRGQQVTLSCSPISGHRSVSWYQQTPGQGLQFLFEYFSETQRNKGNFPGRFSGRQFSNSRSEMNVSTLELGDSALYLCASSLLDRGEYTFGSGTRLTVV.

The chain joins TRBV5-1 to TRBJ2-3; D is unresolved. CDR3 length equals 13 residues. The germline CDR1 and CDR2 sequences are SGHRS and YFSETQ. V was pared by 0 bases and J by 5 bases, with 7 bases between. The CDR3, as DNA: TGCGCCAGCAGCTTGGAATCCCTAGATACGCAGTATTTT. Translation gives CASSLESLDTQYF.

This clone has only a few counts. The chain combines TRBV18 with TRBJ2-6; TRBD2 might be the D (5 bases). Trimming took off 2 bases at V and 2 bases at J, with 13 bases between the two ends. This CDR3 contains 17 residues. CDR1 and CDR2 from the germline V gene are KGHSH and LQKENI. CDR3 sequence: CASSPLETEAGANVLTF. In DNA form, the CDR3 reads TGTGCCAGCTCACCATTAGAAACGGAGGCTGGGGCCAACGTCCTGACTTTC.

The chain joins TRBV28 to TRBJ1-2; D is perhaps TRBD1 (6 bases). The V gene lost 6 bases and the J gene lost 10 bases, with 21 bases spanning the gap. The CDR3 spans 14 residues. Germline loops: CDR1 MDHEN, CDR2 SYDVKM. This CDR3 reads CASRVGGQAGDYTF. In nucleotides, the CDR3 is TGTGCCAGCAGGGTAGGGGGGCAGGCCGGAGACTACACCTTC.

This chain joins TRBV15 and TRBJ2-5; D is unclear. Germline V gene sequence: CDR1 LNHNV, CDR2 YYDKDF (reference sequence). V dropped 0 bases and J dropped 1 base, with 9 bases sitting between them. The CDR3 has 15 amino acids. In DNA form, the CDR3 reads TGTGCCACCAGCAGAGATTTAGTGGCCCAAGAGACCCAGTACTTC. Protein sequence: CATSRDLVAQETQYF.

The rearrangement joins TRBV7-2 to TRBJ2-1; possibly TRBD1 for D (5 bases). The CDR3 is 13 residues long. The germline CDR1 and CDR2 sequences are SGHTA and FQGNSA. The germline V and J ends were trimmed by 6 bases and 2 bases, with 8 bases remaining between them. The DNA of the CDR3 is TGTGCCAGCAGTATGGACACCTACAATGAGCAGTTCTTC. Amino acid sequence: CASSMDTYNEQFF. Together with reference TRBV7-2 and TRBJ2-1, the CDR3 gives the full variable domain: GAGVSQSPSNKVTEKGKDVELRCDPISGHTALYWYRQSLGQGLEFLIYFQGNSAPDKSGLPSDRFSAERTGGSVSTLTIQRTQQEDSAVYLCASSMDTYNEQFFGPGTRLTVL.

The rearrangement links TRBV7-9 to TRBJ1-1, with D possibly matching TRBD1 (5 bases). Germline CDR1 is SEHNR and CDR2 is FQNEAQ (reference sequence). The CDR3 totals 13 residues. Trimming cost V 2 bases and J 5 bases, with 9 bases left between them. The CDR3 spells CASSLQGETEAFF. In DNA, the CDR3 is TGTGCCAGCAGCTTACAGGGAGAAACTGAAGCTTTCTTT.

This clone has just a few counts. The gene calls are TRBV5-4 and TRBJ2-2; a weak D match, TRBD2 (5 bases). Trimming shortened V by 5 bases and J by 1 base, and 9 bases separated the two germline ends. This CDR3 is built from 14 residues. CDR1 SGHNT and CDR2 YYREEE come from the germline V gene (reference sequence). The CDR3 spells CASRGDLNTGELFF. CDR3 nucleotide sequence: TGTGCCAGCAGGGGAGACCTGAACACCGGGGAGCTGTTTTTT. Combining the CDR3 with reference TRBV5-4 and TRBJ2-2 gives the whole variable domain ETGVTQSPTHLIKTRGQQVTLRCSSQSGHNTVSWYQQALGQGPQFIFQYYREEENGRGNFPPRFSGLQFPNYSSELNVNALELDDSALYLCASRGDLNTGELFFGEGSRLTVL.

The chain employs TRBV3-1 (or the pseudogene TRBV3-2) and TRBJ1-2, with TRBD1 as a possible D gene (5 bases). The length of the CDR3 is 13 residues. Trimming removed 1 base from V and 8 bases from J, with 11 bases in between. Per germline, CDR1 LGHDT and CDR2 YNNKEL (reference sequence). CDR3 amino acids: CASSQVGVEGYTF. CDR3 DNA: TGTGCCAGCAGCCAAGTGGGGGTCGAGGGCTACACCTTC.

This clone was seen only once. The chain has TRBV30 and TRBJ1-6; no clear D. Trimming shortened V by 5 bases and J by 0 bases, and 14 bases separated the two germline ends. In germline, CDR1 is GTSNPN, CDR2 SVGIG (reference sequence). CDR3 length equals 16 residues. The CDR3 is CAWCRYGSSYNSPLHF. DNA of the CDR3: TGTGCCTGGTGTAGATACGGGAGCTCCTATAATTCACCCCTCCACTTT.

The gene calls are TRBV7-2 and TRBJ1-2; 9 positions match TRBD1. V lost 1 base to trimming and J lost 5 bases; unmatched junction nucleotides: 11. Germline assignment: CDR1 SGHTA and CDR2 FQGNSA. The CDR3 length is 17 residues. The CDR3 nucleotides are TGTGCCAGCAGCTTAGTGGTAACAGGGGGCGATTTGTATGGCTACACCTTC. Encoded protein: CASSLVVTGGDLYGYTF. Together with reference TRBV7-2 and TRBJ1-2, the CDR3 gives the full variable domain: GAGVSQSPSNKVTEKGKDVELRCDPISGHTALYWYRQSLGQGLEFLIYFQGNSAPDKSGLPSDRFSAERTGGSVSTLTIQRTQQEDSAVYLCASSLVVTGGDLYGYTFGSGTRLTVV.

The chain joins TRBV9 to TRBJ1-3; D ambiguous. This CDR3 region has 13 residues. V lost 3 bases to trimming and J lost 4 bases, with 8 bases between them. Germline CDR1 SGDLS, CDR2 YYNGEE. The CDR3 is CASSAKGGNTIYF. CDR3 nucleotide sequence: TGTGCCAGCAGCGCAAAGGGCGGAAACACCATATATTTT.

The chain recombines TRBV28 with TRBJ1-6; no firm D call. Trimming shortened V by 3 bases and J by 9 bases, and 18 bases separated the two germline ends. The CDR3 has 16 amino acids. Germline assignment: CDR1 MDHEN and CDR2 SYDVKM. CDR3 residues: CASSFRYGRRASPLHF. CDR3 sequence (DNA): TGTGCCAGCAGTTTTAGGTATGGCCGCCGGGCTTCACCCCTCCACTTT.

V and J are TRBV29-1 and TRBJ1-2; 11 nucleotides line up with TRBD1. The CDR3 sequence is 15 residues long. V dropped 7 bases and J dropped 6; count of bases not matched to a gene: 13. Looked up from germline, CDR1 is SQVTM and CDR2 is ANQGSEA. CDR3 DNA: TGCAGCGGCTCCCAGGGACAGGGGGTCAGGGATGGCTACACCTTC. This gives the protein CSGSQGQGVRDGYTF.

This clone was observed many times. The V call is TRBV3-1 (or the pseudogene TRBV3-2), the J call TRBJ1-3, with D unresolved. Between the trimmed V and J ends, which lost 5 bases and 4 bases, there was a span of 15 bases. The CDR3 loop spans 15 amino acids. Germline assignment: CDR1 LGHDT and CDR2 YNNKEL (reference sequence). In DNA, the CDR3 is TGTGCCAGCAGCGCGGACCCTATTCGGGGAAACACCATATATTTT. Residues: CASSADPIRGNTIYF.

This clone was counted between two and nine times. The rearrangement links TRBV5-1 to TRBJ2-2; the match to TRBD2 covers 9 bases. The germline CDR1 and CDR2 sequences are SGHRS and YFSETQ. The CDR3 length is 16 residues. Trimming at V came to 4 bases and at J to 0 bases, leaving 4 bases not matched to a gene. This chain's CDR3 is CASSGSSGTNTGELFF. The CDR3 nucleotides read TGCGCCAGCAGCGGTTCTAGCGGGACGAACACCGGGGAGCTGTTTTTT.

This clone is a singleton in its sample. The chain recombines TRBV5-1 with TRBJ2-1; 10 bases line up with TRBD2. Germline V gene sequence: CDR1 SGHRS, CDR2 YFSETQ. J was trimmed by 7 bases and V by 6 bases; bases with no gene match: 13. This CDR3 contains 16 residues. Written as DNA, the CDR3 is TGCGCCAGCACTCCCCGTGGAGCGGGAGGGGGGAATGAGCAGTTCTTC. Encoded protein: CASTPRGAGGGNEQFF.

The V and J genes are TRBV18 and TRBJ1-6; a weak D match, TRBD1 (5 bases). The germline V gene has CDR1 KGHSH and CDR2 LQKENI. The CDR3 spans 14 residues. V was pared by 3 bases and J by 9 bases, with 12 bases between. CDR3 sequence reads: CASSPAGRVSPLHF. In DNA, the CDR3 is TGTGCCAGCTCACCGGCGGGACGGGTTTCACCCCTCCACTTT.

The chain's CDR3 is CASSVLTWSSYNEQFF. In DNA form, the CDR3 reads TGTGCCAGCAGCGTGTTGACTTGGAGCTCCTACAATGAGCAGTTCTTC. V is TRBV9 and J is TRBJ2-1; D call uncertain. V lost 2 bases, J lost 0 bases, and 12 bases lay in between. There are 16 residues in the CDR3. Germline V gene sequence: CDR1 SGDLS, CDR2 YYNGEE. Filled out from reference TRBV9 and TRBJ2-1, the complete variable domain reads DSGVTQTPKHLITATGQRVTLRCSPRSGDLSVYWYQQSLDQGLQFLIQYYNGEERAKGNILERFSAQQFPDLHSELNLSSLELGDSALYFCASSVLTWSSYNEQFFGPGTRLTVL.

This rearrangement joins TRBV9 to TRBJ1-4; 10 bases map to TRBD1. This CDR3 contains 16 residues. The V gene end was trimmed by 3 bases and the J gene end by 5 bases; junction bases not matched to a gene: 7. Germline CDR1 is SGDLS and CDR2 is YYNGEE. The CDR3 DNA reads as TGTGCCAGCAGCGCGGACAGGGGGGCCTCAAATGAAAAACTGTTTTTT. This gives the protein CASSADRGASNEKLFF. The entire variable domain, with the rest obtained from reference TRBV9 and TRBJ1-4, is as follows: DSGVTQTPKHLITATGQRVTLRCSPRSGDLSVYWYQQSLDQGLQFLIQYYNGEERAKGNILERFSAQQFPDLHSELNLSSLELGDSALYFCASSADRGASNEKLFFGSGTQLSVL.

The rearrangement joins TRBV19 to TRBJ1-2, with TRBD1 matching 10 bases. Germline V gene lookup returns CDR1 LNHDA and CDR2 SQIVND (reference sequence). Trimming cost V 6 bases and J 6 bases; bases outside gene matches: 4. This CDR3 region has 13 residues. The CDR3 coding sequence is TGTGCCAGTAGGGGGGGACAGGGGAATGGCTACACCTTC. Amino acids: CASRGGQGNGYTF.

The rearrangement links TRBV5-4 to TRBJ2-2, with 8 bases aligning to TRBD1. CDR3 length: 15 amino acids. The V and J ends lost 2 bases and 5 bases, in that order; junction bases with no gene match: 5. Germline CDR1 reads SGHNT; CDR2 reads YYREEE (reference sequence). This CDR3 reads CASSFFDRGTGELFF. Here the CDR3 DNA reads TGTGCCAGCAGCTTCTTCGACAGGGGAACCGGGGAGCTGTTTTTT.

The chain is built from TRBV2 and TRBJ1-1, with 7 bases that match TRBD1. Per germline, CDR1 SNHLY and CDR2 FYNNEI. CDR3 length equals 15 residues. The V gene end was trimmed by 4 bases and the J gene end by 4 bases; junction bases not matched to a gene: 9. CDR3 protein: CASSVVTGASTEAFF. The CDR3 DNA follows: TGTGCCAGCAGTGTTGTAACAGGGGCGAGCACTGAAGCTTTCTTT.

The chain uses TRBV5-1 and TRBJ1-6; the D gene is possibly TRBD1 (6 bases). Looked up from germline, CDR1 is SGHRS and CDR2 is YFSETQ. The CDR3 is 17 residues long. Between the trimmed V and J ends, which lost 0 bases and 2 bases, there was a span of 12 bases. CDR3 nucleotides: TGCGCCAGCAGCTTGGGGCACGGGGGCGCCTATAATTCACCCCTCCACTTT. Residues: CASSLGHGGAYNSPLHF.

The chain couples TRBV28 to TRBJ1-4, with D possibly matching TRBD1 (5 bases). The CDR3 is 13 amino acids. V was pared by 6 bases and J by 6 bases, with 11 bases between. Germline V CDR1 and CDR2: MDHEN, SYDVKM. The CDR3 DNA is TGTGCCAGCAGCTGGGGGACCTATGAAAAACTGTTTTTT. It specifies CASSWGTYEKLFF. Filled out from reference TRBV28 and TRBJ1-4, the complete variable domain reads DVKVTQSSRYLVKRTGEKVFLECVQDMDHENMFWYRQDPGLGLRLIYFSYDVKMKEKGDIPEGYSVSREKKERFSLILESASTNQTSMYLCASSWGTYEKLFFGSGTQLSVL.